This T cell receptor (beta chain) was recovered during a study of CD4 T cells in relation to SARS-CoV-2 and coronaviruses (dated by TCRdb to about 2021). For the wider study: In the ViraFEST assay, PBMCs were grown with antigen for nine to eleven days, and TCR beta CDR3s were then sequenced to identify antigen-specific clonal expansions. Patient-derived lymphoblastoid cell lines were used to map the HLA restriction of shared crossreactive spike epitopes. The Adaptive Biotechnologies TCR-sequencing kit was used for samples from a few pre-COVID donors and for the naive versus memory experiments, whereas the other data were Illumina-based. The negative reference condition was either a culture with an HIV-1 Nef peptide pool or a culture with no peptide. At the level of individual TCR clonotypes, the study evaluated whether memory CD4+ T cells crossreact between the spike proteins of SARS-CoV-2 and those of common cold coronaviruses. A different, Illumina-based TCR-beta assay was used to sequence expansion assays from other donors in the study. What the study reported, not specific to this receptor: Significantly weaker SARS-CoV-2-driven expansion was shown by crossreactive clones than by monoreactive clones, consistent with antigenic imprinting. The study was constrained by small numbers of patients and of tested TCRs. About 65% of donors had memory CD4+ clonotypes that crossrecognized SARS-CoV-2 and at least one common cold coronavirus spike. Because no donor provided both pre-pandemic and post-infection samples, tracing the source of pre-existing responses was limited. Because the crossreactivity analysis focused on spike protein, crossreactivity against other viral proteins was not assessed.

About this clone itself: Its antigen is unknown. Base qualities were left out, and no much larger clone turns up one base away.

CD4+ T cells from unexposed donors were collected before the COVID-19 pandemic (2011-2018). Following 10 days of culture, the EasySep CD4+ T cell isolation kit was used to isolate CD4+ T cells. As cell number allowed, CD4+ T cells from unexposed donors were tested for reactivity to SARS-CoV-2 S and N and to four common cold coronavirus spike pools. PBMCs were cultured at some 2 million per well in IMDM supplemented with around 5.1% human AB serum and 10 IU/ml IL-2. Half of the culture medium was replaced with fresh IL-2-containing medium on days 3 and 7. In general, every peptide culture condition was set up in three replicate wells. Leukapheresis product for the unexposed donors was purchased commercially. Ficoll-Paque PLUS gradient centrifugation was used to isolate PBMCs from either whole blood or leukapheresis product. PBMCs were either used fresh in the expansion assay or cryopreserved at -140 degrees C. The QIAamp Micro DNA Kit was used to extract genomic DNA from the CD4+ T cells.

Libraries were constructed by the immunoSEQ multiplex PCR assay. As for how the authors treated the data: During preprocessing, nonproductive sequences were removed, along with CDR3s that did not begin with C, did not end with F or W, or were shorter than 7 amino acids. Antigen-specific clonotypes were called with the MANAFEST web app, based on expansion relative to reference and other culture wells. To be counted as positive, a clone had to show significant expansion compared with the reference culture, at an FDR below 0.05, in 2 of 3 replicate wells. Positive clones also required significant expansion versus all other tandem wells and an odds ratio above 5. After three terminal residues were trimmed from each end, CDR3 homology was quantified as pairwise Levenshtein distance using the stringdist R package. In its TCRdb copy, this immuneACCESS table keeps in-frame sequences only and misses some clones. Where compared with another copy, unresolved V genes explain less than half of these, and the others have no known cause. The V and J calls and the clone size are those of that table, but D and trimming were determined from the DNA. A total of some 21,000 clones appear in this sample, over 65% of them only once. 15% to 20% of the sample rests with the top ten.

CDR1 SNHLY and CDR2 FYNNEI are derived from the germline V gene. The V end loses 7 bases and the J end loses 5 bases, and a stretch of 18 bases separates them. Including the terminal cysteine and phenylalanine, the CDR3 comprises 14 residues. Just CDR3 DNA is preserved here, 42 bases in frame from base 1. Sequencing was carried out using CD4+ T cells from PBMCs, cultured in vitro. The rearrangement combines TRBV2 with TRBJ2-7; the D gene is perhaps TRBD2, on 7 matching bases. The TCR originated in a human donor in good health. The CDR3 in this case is CASNLGGGTNEQYF. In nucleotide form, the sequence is TGTGCCAGCAACCTAGGGGGGGGAACCAACGAGCAGTACTTC. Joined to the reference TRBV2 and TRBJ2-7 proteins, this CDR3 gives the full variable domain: EPEVTQTPSHQVTQMGQEVILRCVPISNHLYFYWYRQILGQKVEFLVSFYNNEISEKSEIFDDQFSVERPDGSNFTLKIRSTKLEDSAMYFCASNLGGGTNEQYFGPGTRLTVT.